Detailed here is one T cell receptor beta chain. Deletions cut 3 bases from V and 0 bases from J, with 10 bases between. CDR3 length equals 14 residues. Germline V gives CDR1 GTSNPN, CDR2 SVGIG (reference sequence). The record originates from a study of T-cell reconstitution after alpha-beta-depleted transplantation in children. Preparation of the TCRbeta library was carried out with unique molecular identifiers. TCRdb re-called the PCR reads through MiXCR, storing one row per CDR3 protein. The sample has about 340,000 distinct CDR3 sequences, 10% seen once; the top ten hold around 2.3%. This chain joins TRBV30 and TRBJ2-3, with a possible D match to TRBD1 (6 bases). This TCR came from a human donor who donated a stem cell graft to a child with acute lymphoblastic leukemia. The sample here was PBMCs from the stem cell graft donor, taken from the stem cell graft. CDR3 coding DNA: TGTGCCTGGAGGGACAGCCCTAGCACAGATACGCAGTATTTT. Encoded protein: CAWRDSPSTDTQYF.